This T cell receptor beta chain derives from a study of post-analysis software for immune sequencing data. Whole-study findings and limits: There were about 5 TRBV segments more frequent in patients than controls, and TRBV5-6, TRBV5-1 and TRBV20-1 were among them.

The length of the CDR3 is 15 residues. Germline trimming cut 2 bases from V and 1 base from J; bases unmatched to any gene: 7. The germline CDR1 and CDR2 sequences are DFQATT and SNEGSKA (reference sequence). TCR beta cDNA libraries had unique molecular identifiers. Each CDR3 protein gets one entry after TCRdb re-called the PCR reads with MiXCR. In the table there are 400,000 to 500,000 distinct CDR3 sequences, approximately 38% of which are singletons. Worth noting for this clonotype: As yet, its antigen is unknown.

The sequenced sample was blood. This TCR was recovered from a girl aged 2 to 9 with multiple sclerosis. V gene TRBV20-1 combines with J gene TRBJ2-7; the match to TRBD1 covers 8 bases. DNA of the CDR3: TGCAGTGCTAGACCGACAGGGGCTATTTCCTACGAGCAGTACTTC. Its translation: CSARPTGAISYEQYF.